This TCR beta chain was sequenced for a study of CD8 T cells in Susac syndrome. To note about this clonotype: Its specificity is unknown.

Whole-study results and caveats: Only a relatively small number of individuals were included in the TCR sequencing and HLA analysis.

Random-hexamer reverse transcription was applied to roughly 0.45 to 1 ug RNA. Using its own MiXCR run on the immunoSEQ multiplex PCR reads, TCRdb lists one record per CDR3 protein. The table has 100,000 to 150,000 distinct CDR3 sequences, around 94% seen once. V gave up 8 bases and J gave up 6 bases, with 16 bases separating them. CDR1 MGHDK and CDR2 SYGVNS come from the germline V gene. This CDR3 is built from 13 residues. Source material: CD4+ T cells from PBMCs. The genes are TRBV25-1 and TRBJ2-5, with D possibly TRBD1 on 5 matching bases. The TCR comes from a human donor in good health. CDR3 residues: CASGPAGLKTQYF. In DNA form, the CDR3 reads TGTGCCAGCGGTCCGGCAGGGTTAAAGACCCAGTACTTC.